This TCR beta chain came from a study of identifying expanded T cells in peripheral blood. On this clone itself: Its specificity is not known.

With 3 bases removed from V and 0 bases from J, the gap between germline ends came to 12 bases. The length of the CDR3 is 16 residues. CDR1 is SGHKS, CDR2 YYEKEE, per germline (reference sequence). General observations from the study: Variance in clone template counts between two-week samples significantly increased with total template count across all healthy donors. Over two and four weeks, about 15 and 19 clones changed, versus roughly 1.1 between replicates.

The method was immunoSEQ multiplex PCR; TCRdb's version includes in-frame clones alone and lacks a portion of them. Of 100,000 to 150,000 clones listed, less than 90% are singletons. The source is a person aged 18 to 75 in good health. The sample was blood. This rearrangement joins TRBV5-5 to TRBJ2-2, with a weak D call TRBD1 (5 bases). In DNA form, the CDR3 reads TGTGCCAGCAGCTCTGTGGGGCAAGCGAACACCGGGGAGCTGTTTTTT. This encodes CASSSVGQANTGELFF.